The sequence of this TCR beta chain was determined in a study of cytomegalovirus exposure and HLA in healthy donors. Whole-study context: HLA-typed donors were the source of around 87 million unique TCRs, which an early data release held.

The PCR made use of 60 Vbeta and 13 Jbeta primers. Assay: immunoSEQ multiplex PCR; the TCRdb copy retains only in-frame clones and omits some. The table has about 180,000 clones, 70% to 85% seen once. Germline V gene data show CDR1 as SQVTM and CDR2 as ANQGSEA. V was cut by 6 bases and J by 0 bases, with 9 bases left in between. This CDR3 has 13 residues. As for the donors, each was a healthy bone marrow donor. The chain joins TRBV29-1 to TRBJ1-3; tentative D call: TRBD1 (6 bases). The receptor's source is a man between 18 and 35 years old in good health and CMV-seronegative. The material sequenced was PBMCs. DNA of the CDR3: TGCAGCGTCGGGACAAGCTCTGGAAACACCATATATTTT. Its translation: CSVGTSSGNTIYF.